Following are 25 T cell receptor beta chains from one sample sequenced in a study of blood T cell repertoires in COVID-19. The protocol was immunoSEQ multiplex PCR, while the TCRdb copy is restricted to in-frame clones and leaves out a portion. The data hold about 240,000 clones, with 83% observed a single time. Sequencing was carried out using peripheral blood. The receptors originated from a human donor in a cohort sampled during active COVID-19.

V is TRBV7-2 and J is TRBJ1-2; 9 positions match TRBD1. CDR1 SGHTA and CDR2 FQGNSA come from the germline V gene. This CDR3 is 14 amino acids long. The J segment lost 8 bases and the V segment lost 5 bases, leaving 9 bases of the junction unmatched. The CDR3 loop is CASSPWTGEQGYTF. The CDR3 DNA sequence: TGTGCCAGCAGCCCATGGACAGGGGAACAAGGCTACACCTTC.

Only a few counts were recorded for this clone. The gene calls are TRBV11-2 and TRBJ1-6; 9 bases line up with TRBD1. V lost 3 bases, J lost 5 bases, and 5 bases stayed unmatched. Germline lookup yields CDR1 SGHAT and CDR2 FQNNGV. The CDR3 sequence is 16 residues long. DNA of the CDR3: TGTGCCAGCAGCTTGTTGACAGGGGGTAATAATTCACCCCTCCACTTT. It translates to CASSLLTGGNNSPLHF.

This chain uses TRBV21-1 with TRBJ2-7; the D call in the table, TRBD2, was not verified against the DNA. TRBV21-1 is labeled a pseudogene. The CDR3 runs 18 residues. Here the CDR3 reads CASTSWGRLAGISYEQYF. CDR3 bases: TGTGCCAGCACCTCTTGGGGGAGGCTAGCGGGGATATCCTACGAGCAGTACTTC.

The chain links TRBV7-8 to TRBJ2-2; D may be TRBD1 (5 bases). The CDR3 extends over 12 amino acids. Per germline, CDR1 SGHVS and CDR2 FQNEAQ. V dropped 11 bases and J dropped 7 bases, with 14 bases sitting between them. The CDR3 protein is CAGPPRDGELFF. The CDR3, as DNA: TGTGCCGGACCCCCCAGGGACGGGGAGCTGTTTTTT.

The chain's CDR3 is CASSWDRDRGLETQYF. The CDR3 bases are TGTGCCAGCAGTTGGGACCGGGACAGGGGGCTGGAGACCCAGTACTTC. The V and J genes are TRBV6-6 and TRBJ2-5; 12 bases align to TRBD1. After removal of 4 bases from V and 5 bases from J, the junction contained 8 bases not matched to a gene. The CDR3 sequence is 16 residues long. From germline, CDR1 is MNHNY and CDR2 SVGAGI (reference sequence).

The V and J genes are TRBV5-1 and TRBJ2-3, with a weak D call TRBD1 (6 bases). From germline, CDR1 is SGHRS and CDR2 YFSETQ. V was trimmed by 4 bases and J by 6 bases, leaving 12 bases between them. CDR3 length equals 13 residues. In DNA, the CDR3 is TGCGCCAGCAGCACAGGGCTGGGGGATACGCAGTATTTT. Translated: CASSTGLGDTQYF.

V usage is TRBV19 and J usage is TRBJ1-5; D unresolved. Germline-derived CDR1 and CDR2 are LNHDA and SQIVND (reference sequence). The CDR3 has 15 residues. Deletions cut 4 bases from V and 1 base from J, with 11 bases between. The CDR3: CASSKLGVSNQPQHF. The DNA for the CDR3 is TGTGCCAGTAGTAAGCTCGGGGTCAGCAATCAGCCCCAGCATTTT.

The chain is built from TRBV7-9 and TRBJ1-1; TRBD1 matches at 8 bases. V lost 5 bases, J lost 6 bases, and 11 bases stayed unmatched. This CDR3 is built from 15 residues. In germline, CDR1 is SEHNR, CDR2 FQNEAQ (reference sequence). The CDR3 coding sequence is TGTGCCAGCAGCATGGGACAGGCTGCTTGGTCTGAAGCTTTCTTT. Translation gives CASSMGQAAWSEAFF.

This chain links TRBV20-1 with TRBJ1-2; D might be TRBD1 (5 bases). This CDR3 region has 14 residues. V dropped 3 bases and J dropped 4 bases, with 15 bases sitting between them. Germline V CDR1 and CDR2: DFQATT, SNEGSKA (reference sequence). CDR3 DNA: TGCAGTGCTAGTGGGACTTCTCCGTCCTATGGCTACACCTTC. This gives the protein CSASGTSPSYGYTF.

This CDR3 is CSATPYTF. In DNA form, the CDR3 reads TGCAGTGCTACTCCCTACACCTTC. The J gene is TRBJ1-2, the V gene TRBV20-1; D remains unclear. Trimming took off 4 bases at V and 10 bases at J, with 4 bases between the two ends. The CDR3 totals 8 residues. Germline CDR1 and CDR2: DFQATT and SNEGSKA (reference sequence).

The chain recombines TRBV23-1 with TRBJ2-5; D not resolved. TRBV23-1 is treated as an ORF (open reading frame) with a function not yet certain. V was trimmed by 6 bases and J by 2 bases, leaving 16 bases between them. The CDR3 consists of 15 residues. The CDR3 is CASSLNRNRQETQYF. CDR3 nucleotide sequence: TGCGCCAGCAGCCTCAATCGTAACAGACAAGAGACCCAGTACTTC.

The chain combines TRBV19 with TRBJ2-3; TRBD2 matches 9 bases. The CDR3 extends over 17 amino acids. CDR1 is LNHDA and CDR2 is SQIVND in the germline V gene (reference sequence). With V trimmed by 0 bases and J by 0 bases, 4 bases remained unmatched. DNA of the CDR3: TGTGCCAGTAGTATAGATCGACTAGCGGCCAGCACAGATACGCAGTATTTT. Amino acid sequence: CASSIDRLAASTDTQYF.

The chain employs TRBV6-4 and TRBJ2-2; tentative D call: TRBD1 (6 bases). V lost 4 bases and J 6 bases, leaving 12 bases between the germline ends. Per germline, CDR1 MRHNA and CDR2 SNTAGT. This CDR3 comprises 14 residues. This chain's CDR3 is CASSARGMAGELFF. CDR3 bases: TGTGCCAGCAGTGCCAGGGGTATGGCCGGGGAGCTGTTTTTT.

The rearrangement links TRBV25-1 to TRBJ1-6; D is undetermined. Germline V CDR1 and CDR2: MGHDK, SYGVNS. The CDR3 has 14 amino acids. Trimming took off 6 bases at V and 7 bases at J, with 13 bases between the two ends. Here the CDR3 DNA reads TGTGCCAGCAGGCCCGGGAATGGGAATTCACCCCTCCACTTT. Translating it yields CASRPGNGNSPLHF.

This clone showed up just once. The chain employs TRBV6-6 and TRBJ2-7; tentative D call: TRBD1 (6 bases). The CDR3 runs to 14 residues. V gave up 3 bases and J gave up 5 bases, with 14 bases separating them. Germline V gene data show CDR1 as MNHNY and CDR2 as SVGAGI (reference sequence). CDR3 amino acids: CASSYPGESHEQYF. The DNA of the CDR3 is TGTGCCAGCAGTTATCCAGGGGAAAGCCACGAGCAGTACTTC.

Comment on this clone: The sample holds other DNA sequences that translate to the same CDR3. The chain has TRBV5-1 and TRBJ2-3, with D possibly being TRBD1 (5 bases). This CDR3 is built from 14 residues. Germline V gene sequence: CDR1 SGHRS, CDR2 YFSETQ. V was shortened by 3 bases and J by 4 bases, with 12 bases between the two germline ends. The CDR3 here is CASSSGQGADTQYF. The CDR3 DNA sequence: TGCGCCAGCAGCTCCGGTCAGGGCGCAGATACGCAGTATTTT.

V is TRBV30 and J is TRBJ2-3; D may be TRBD2 (5 bases). V was trimmed by 3 bases and J by 10 bases, leaving 14 bases between them. Germline V lookup: CDR1 GTSNPN, CDR2 SVGIG (reference sequence). The CDR3 covers 12 residues. CDR3 coding DNA: TGTGCCTGGAGGCCGACTACCCTTGCGCAGTATTTT. Translation: CAWRPTTLAQYF.

V is TRBV4-1 and J is TRBJ1-3; TRBD1 might be the D (5 bases). Trimming pared 1 base from V and 2 bases from J, leaving 15 bases between. From germline, CDR1 is MGHRA and CDR2 YSYEKL. The CDR3 loop spans 17 amino acids. CDR3 region: CASSQGLRGRPGNTIYF. In nucleotides, the CDR3 is TGCGCCAGCAGCCAAGGTCTGCGGGGGAGGCCTGGAAACACCATATATTTT.

The CDR3 protein is CASSGTGTVSYEQYF. The CDR3 bases are TGTGCCAGCTCAGGAACCGGGACAGTATCCTACGAGCAGTACTTC. The chain couples TRBV18 to TRBJ2-7; 7 bases fit TRBD1. Germline V gives CDR1 KGHSH, CDR2 LQKENI. The CDR3 sequence is 15 residues long. V lost 5 bases, J lost 1 base, and 8 bases stayed unmatched.

The gene calls are TRBV27 and TRBJ1-2; TRBD1 matches 8 bases. Germline lookup yields CDR1 MNHEY and CDR2 SMNVEV (reference sequence). This CDR3 spans 19 amino acids. The trim removed 0 bases at V and 8 bases at J, leaving 20 bases unmatched. The CDR3 here is CASSLSGSYRGSVVGGYTF. The CDR3 nucleotides are TGTGCCAGCAGTTTATCGGGATCTTACAGGGGGTCTGTGGTCGGCGGCTACACCTTC.

The J gene is TRBJ2-7, the V gene TRBV5-4; 9 positions agree with TRBD1. Losses at the gene ends were 0 bases for V and 5 bases for J; bases not matched to a gene: 6. Per germline, CDR1 SGHNT and CDR2 YYREEE (reference sequence). CDR3 length equals 15 residues. CDR3 amino acids: CASSLGGTGIDEQYF. CDR3 bases: TGTGCCAGCAGCTTGGGTGGGACAGGGATCGACGAGCAGTACTTC.

The genes are TRBV4-1 and TRBJ2-3; maybe TRBD2 (5 bases). The V gene lost 3 bases and the J gene lost 0 bases, with 10 bases spanning the gap. The germline V gene encodes CDR1 MGHRA and CDR2 YSYEKL. There are 15 residues in the CDR3. The CDR3 bases are TGCGCCAGCAGCCAGGGTGGCGGGAGCACAGATACGCAGTATTTT. It specifies CASSQGGGSTDTQYF.

This clone was counted a single time. J is TRBJ2-3 and V is TRBV6-5; a weak D match, TRBD1 (5 bases). The CDR3 has 15 residues. The V and J ends lost 8 bases and 0 bases respectively, with 15 bases between them. Germline assignment: CDR1 MNHEY and CDR2 SVGAGI. CDR3 nucleotides: TGTGCCAGCCGCATAAGGGGCCCCAGCACAGATACGCAGTATTTT. This translates into CASRIRGPSTDTQYF.

V gene TRBV9 combines with J gene TRBJ2-3; 8 nucleotides match TRBD1. The germline CDR1 and CDR2 sequences are SGDLS and YYNGEE. V was pared by 4 bases and J by 5 bases, with 6 bases of the junction left unmatched. CDR3 length: 14 residues. The CDR3 DNA reads as TGTGCCAGCAGCACTAGACAGGGGAAAGATACGCAGTATTTT. Translation gives CASSTRQGKDTQYF. Combining the CDR3 with reference TRBV9 and TRBJ2-3 gives the whole variable domain DSGVTQTPKHLITATGQRVTLRCSPRSGDLSVYWYQQSLDQGLQFLIQYYNGEERAKGNILERFSAQQFPDLHSELNLSSLELGDSALYFCASSTRQGKDTQYFGPGTRLTVL.

V is TRBV6-5 and J is TRBJ2-3; TRBD1 agrees at 7 bases. Germline CDR1 and CDR2: MNHEY and SVGAGI. The CDR3 has 15 residues. Trimming removed 6 bases from V and 0 bases from J; junction bases left unmatched: 6. The CDR3 DNA reads TGTGCCAGCAGCCCGGACAGGATGAGCACAGATACGCAGTATTTT. The encoded protein is CASSPDRMSTDTQYF.